This passage covers 5 T cell receptor beta chains from one sample sequenced in a study of cytomegalovirus exposure and HLA in healthy donors. Libraries were prepared by immunoSEQ multiplex PCR; TCRdb keeps only in-frame clonotypes and omits some of them. The data show some 74,000 clones, 93% seen once. Material for sequencing was PBMCs. The origin of the receptors is a woman between 25 and 40 years old in good health and CMV-seronegative.

The CDR3 protein is CASRTTAYEQYF. The CDR3 DNA follows: TGTGCCAGCAGAACTACGGCCTACGAGCAGTACTTC. This chain connects TRBV28 to TRBJ2-7, with no clear D. The V end lost 6 bases, the J end lost 2 bases, and 8 bases lay between the germline ends. CDR1 is MDHEN, CDR2 SYDVKM, per germline. The CDR3 is 12 amino acids.

The chain carries TRBV28 and TRBJ1-2; D remains ambiguous. Per germline, CDR1 MDHEN and CDR2 SYDVKM. Trimming shortened V by 6 bases and J by 8 bases, and 16 bases separated the two germline ends. The CDR3 extends over 13 amino acids. CDR3 in DNA: TGTGCCAGCAGATTCTTTGACTCTGGCGGCTACACCTTC. It codes for CASRFFDSGGYTF.

The J gene is TRBJ2-3, the V gene TRBV5-1; TRBD1 might be the D (6 bases). Germline values: CDR1 SGHRS, CDR2 YFSETQ. Trimming removed 3 bases from V and 3 bases from J, with 14 bases in between. CDR3 length equals 15 residues. CDR3 in amino acids: CASSSTGFYTDTQYF. In DNA, the CDR3 is TGCGCCAGCAGCTCAACAGGGTTCTATACAGATACGCAGTATTTT.

The count of this clone is one. This chain uses TRBV13 with TRBJ1-1; unclear D gene. Germline V gene sequence: CDR1 PRHDT, CDR2 FYEKMQ (reference sequence). This CDR3 comprises 11 residues. V lost 3 bases and J lost 4, with 3 bases in between. The CDR3 reads CASSFITEAFF. In nucleotides, the CDR3 is TGTGCCAGCAGCTTTATCACTGAAGCTTTCTTT.

The rearrangement uses TRBV7-6 and TRBJ2-6, with a possible D match to TRBD2 (6 bases). The CDR3 has 17 residues. Per germline, CDR1 SGHVS and CDR2 FNYEAQ. Trimming took off 1 base at V and 2 bases at J, with 12 bases between the two ends. CDR3 region: CASSLGRGRAGANVLTF. The CDR3 DNA sequence: TGTGCCAGCAGCTTAGGGAGGGGCCGAGCTGGGGCCAACGTCCTGACTTTC.